This T cell receptor (beta chain) was obtained from a study of T cells in Graves' hyperthyroidism and ophthalmopathy. There were TCR beta CDR3 regions amplified from RNA transcripts. HTBI primers drove first-round RT-PCR of the TCR CDR3. Each CDR3 protein is one row after TCRdb ran MiXCR on the multiplex PCR reads. The sample holds hundreds of thousands of distinct CDR3 sequences, 15% to 17% seen once. Per the germline V gene, CDR1 is MGHRA and CDR2 is YSYEKL. This CDR3 contains 14 residues. Trimming shortened V by 3 bases and J by 2 bases, and 11 bases separated the two germline ends. This clonotype occurred many times.

The receptor was derived from a woman aged 18-30 years with Graves' hyperthyroidism. The specimen sequenced was blood. V gene TRBV4-1 combines with J gene TRBJ2-7; D possibly corresponds to TRBD1 (5 bases). CDR3 nucleotide sequence: TGCGCCAGCAGCCACCCTAGACAGACCTACGAGCAGTACTTC. Protein sequence: CASSHPRQTYEQYF.